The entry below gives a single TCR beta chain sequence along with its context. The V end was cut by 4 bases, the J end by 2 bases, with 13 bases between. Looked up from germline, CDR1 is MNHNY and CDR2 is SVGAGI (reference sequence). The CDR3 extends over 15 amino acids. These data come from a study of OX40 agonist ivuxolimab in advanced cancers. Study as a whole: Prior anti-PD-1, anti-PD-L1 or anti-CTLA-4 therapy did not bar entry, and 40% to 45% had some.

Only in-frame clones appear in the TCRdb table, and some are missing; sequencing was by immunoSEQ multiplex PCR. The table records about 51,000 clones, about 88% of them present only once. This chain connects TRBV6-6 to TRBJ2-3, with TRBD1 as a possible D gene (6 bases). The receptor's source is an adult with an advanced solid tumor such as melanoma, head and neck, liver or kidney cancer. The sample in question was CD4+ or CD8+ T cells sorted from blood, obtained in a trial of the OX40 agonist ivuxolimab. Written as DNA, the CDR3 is TGTGCCAGCAGTTCTACAGGGTTTAACACAGATACGCAGTATTTT. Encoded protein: CASSSTGFNTDTQYF.